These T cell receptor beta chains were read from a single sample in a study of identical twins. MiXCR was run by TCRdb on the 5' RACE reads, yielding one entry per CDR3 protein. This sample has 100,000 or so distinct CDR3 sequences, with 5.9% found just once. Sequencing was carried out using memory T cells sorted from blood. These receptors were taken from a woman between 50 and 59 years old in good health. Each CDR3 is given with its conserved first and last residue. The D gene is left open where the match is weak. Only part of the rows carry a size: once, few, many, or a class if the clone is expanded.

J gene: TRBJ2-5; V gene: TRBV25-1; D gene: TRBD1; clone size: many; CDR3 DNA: TGTGCCAGCAGTCAAGACAGGGTAAAGACCCAGTACTTC; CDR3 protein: CASSQDRVKTQYF
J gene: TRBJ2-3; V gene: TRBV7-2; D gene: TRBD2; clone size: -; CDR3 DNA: TGTGCCAGCAGCTCCGGGACTAGAGGCACAGATACGCAGTATTTT; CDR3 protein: CASSSGTRGTDTQYF
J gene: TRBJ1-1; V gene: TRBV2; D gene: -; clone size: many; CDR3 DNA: TGTGCCAGCACTCAGATGGGGAATGAGGCTTTCTTT; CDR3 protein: CASTQMGNEAFF
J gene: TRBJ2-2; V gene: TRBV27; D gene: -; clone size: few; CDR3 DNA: TGTGCCAGCAGCCCGGACAGAGCGAACACCGGGGAGCTGTTTTTT; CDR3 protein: CASSPDRANTGELFF
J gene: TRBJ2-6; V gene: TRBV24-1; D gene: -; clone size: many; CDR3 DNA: TGTGCCACCAGTGACCCCACAGGCCCCTCTGGGGCCAACGTCCTGACTTTC; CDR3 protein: CATSDPTGPSGANVLTF
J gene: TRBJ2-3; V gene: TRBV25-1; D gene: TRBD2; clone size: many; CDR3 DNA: TGTGCCAGCAGCCACGGGCGGGAGGGAGATACGCAGTATTTT; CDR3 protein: CASSHGREGDTQYF
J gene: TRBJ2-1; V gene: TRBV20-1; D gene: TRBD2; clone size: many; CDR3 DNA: TGCAGTGCTTTTCTAGCGGGAGGGGACAATGAGCAGTTCTTC; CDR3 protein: CSAFLAGGDNEQFF
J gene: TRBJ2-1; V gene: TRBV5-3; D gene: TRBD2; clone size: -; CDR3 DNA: TGTGCCAGAAGCTCTCCGACTAGCGGGACCTATGAGCAGTTCTTC; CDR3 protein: CARSSPTSGTYEQFF
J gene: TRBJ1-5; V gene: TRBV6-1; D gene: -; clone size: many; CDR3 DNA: TGTGCCAGCAGTGATTTTCAGGGGTCGCCCCAGCATTTT; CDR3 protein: CASSDFQGSPQHF
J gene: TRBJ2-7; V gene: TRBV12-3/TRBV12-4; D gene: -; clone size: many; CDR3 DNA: TGTGCCAGCAGTTCCCGGTACGAGCAGTACTTC; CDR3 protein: CASSSRYEQYF
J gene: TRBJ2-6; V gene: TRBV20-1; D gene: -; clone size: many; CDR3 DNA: TGCAGTGCTGGGCTAGGGTCTGGGGCCAACGTCCTGACTTTC; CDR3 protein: CSAGLGSGANVLTF
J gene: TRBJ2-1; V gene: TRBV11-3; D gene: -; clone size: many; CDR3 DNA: TGTGCCAGCAGCTTAGATCTGTCGGGGCCCATCAATGAGCAGTTCTTC; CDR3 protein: CASSLDLSGPINEQFF
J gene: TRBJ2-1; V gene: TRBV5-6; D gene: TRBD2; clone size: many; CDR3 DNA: TGTGCCAGCAGCCAGGGACAAAAGCGGGAGACTTTGAATGAGCAGTTCTTC; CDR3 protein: CASSQGQKRETLNEQFF
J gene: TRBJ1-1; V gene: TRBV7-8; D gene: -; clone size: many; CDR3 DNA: TGTGCCAGCAGCTTAGCGCAGGGAAGGACTGAAGCTTTCTTT; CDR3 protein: CASSLAQGRTEAFF
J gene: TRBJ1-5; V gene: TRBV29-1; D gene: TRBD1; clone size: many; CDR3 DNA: TGCAGCGCAGGGGGAGGGAATCAGCCCCAGCATTTT; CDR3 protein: CSAGGGNQPQHF
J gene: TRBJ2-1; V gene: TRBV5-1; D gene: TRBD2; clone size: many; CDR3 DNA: TGCGCCACCACTAGGTCGGGACTAGCGGGAGGCTACAATGAGCAGTTCTTC; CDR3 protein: CATTRSGLAGGYNEQFF
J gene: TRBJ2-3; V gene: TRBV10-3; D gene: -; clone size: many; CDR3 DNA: TGTGCCATCAGTGACGACTTCACAGATACGCAGTATTTT; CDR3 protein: CAISDDFTDTQYF
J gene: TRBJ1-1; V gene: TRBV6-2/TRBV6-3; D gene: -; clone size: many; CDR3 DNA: TGTGCCAGCATGCGAGACTCCGAAGCTTTCTTT; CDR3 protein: CASMRDSEAFF
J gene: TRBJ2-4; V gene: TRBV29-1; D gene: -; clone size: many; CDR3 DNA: TGCAGCGTTTCGGGGGACATGGCGCCCGTAGCCAAAAACATTCAGTACTTC; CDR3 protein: CSVSGDMAPVAKNIQYF
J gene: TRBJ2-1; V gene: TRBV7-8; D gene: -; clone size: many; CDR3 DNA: TGTGCCAGCAGCTGGCGCTGGGGACTGTCTGAACGAGGTGAGCAGTTCTTC; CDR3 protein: CASSWRWGLSERGEQFF
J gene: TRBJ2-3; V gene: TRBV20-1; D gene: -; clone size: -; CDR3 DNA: TGCAGTGCTAGTCAAGGATTCACAGATACGCAGTATTTT; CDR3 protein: CSASQGFTDTQYF
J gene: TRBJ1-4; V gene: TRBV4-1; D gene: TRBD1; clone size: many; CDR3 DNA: TGCGCCAGCAGCCAAGGGACAGGGGTAACTAATGAAAAACTGTTTTTT; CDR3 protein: CASSQGTGVTNEKLFF
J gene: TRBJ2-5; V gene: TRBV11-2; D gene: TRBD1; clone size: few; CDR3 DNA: TGTGCCAGCAGCGGGCTTCAGGGGGCAGGAGAGACCCAGTACTTC; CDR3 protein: CASSGLQGAGETQYF
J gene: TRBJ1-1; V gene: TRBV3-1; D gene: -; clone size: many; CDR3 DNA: TGTGCCAGCAGCCAACCTCCTGGCGTACTGGGCACTGAAGCTTTCTTT; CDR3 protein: CASSQPPGVLGTEAFF
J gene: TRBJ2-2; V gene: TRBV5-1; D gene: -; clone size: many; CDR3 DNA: TGCGCCAGCAGCTTAAACAGGGACTACACCGGGGAGCTGTTTTTT; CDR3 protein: CASSLNRDYTGELFF
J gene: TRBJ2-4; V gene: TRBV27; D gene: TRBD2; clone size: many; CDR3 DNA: TGTGCCAGCAGTTCTTCCGGGGGGGGAAACATTCAGTACTTC; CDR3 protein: CASSSSGGGNIQYF
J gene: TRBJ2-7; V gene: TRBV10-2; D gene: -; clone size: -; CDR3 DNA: TGCGCCAGCAGGGGGACGGATACCTACGAGCAGTACTTC; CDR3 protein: CASRGTDTYEQYF
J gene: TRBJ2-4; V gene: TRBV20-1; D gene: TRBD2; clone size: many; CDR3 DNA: TGCAGTGCTAGTGTGGGGCTAGCGGGAGTGGCCAAAAACATTCAGTACTTC; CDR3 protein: CSASVGLAGVAKNIQYF
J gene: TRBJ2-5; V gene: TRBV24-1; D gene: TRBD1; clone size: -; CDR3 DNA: TGTGCCACCAGTGCCCCGGGTGGCAGGGGGCAGGAGACCCAGTACTTC; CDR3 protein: CATSAPGGRGQETQYF
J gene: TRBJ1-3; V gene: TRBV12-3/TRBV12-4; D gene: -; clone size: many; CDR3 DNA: TGTGCCAGCAGTTTAAAGGGAAACACCATATATTTT; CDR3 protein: CASSLKGNTIYF
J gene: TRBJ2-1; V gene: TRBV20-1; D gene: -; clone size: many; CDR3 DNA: TGCAGTGCTAGGAGGCTGAACAACCTGCAGTTCTTC; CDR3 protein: CSARRLNNLQFF
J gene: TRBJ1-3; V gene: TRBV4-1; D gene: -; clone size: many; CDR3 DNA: TGCGCCAGCAGCCAAGATATGGGCGCGTACTCTGGAAACACCATATATTTT; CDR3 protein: CASSQDMGAYSGNTIYF
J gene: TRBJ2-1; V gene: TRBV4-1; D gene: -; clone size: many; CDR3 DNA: TGCGCCAGCAGCCAGACCCGAGTTGATAATGAGCAGTTCTTC; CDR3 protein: CASSQTRVDNEQFF
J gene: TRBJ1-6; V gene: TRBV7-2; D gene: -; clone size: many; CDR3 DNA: TGTGCCAGCAGCTTAGATGGTCTCGGTCTGGGGGATAATTCACCCCTCCACTTT; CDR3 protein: CASSLDGLGLGDNSPLHF
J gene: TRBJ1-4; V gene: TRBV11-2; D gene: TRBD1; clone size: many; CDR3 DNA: TGTGCCAGCAGCCTACAGGGGAGCGGCCTTGAAAAACTGTTTTTT; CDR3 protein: CASSLQGSGLEKLFF
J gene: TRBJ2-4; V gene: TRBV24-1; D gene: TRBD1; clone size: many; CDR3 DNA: TGTGCCACCAGTGATCGGGACAGGCCCAAAAACATTCAGTACTTC; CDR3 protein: CATSDRDRPKNIQYF
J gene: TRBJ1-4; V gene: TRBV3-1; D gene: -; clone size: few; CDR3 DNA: TGTGCCAGCAGCCAAGCCGACGCACCCGACGGAAAACTGTTTTTT; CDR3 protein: CASSQADAPDGKLFF
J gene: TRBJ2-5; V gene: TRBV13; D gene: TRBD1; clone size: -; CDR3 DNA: TGTGCCAGCAGCCCGGGGACAGTCAGGAACCAAGAGACCCAGTACTTC; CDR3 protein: CASSPGTVRNQETQYF
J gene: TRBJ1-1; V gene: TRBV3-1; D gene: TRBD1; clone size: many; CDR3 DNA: TGTGCCAGCAGCCCCGTGAGGGGGCACACTGAAGCTTTCTTT; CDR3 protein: CASSPVRGHTEAFF
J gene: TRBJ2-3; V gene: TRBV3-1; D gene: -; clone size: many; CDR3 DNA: TGTGCCAGCAGCACCTCTAGAGTACATACGCAGTATTTT; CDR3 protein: CASSTSRVHTQYF
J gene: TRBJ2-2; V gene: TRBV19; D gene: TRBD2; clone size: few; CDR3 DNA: TGTGCCAGTAGTTTTACTAGCGGGAACACCGGGGAGCTGTTTTTT; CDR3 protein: CASSFTSGNTGELFF
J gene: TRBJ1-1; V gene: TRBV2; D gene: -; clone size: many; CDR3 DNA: TGTGCCAGCTCGAGGGTAGGGGTCAACACTGAAGCTTTCTTT; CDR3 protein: CASSRVGVNTEAFF
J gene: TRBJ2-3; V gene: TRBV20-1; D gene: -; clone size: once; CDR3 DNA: TGCAGTGCTATTTCCCCCTTGGTAGCGGCCGTCCTAGGGGATACGCAGTATTTT; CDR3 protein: CSAISPLVAAVLGDTQYF
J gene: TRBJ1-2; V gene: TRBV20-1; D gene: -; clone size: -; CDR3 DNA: TGCAGTGCTCCAGAAGGCGCTAACTATGGCTACACCTTC; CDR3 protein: CSAPEGANYGYTF
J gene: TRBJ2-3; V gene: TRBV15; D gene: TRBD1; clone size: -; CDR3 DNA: TGTGCCACCAGGGCTTCCGGGACAGTAGTAGATACGCAGTATTTT; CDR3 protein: CATRASGTVVDTQYF
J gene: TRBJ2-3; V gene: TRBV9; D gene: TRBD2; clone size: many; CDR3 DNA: TGTGCCAGCAGCGCTGACTCTGGGACTAGCTTTTCCACAGATACGCAGTATTTT; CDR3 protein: CASSADSGTSFSTDTQYF
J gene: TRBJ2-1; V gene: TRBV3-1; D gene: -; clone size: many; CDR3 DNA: TGTGCCAGCAGCCAAGGGGCGGGGACGACCTACAATGAGCAGTTCTTC; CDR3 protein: CASSQGAGTTYNEQFF
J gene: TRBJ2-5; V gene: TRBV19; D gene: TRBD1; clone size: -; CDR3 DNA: TGTGCCAGTAGTACCCCGCGGACAGGGTATTGGGAGACCCAGTACTTC; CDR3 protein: CASSTPRTGYWETQYF
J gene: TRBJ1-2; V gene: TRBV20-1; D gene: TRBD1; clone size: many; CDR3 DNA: TGCAGTGCTCCTTTGACGGGGACAGGGGAGAATGGCTACACCTTC; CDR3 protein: CSAPLTGTGENGYTF
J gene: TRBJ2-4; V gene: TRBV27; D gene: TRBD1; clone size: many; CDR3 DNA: TGTGCCAGCAGTTTGACAGGGCCAGCCAAAAACATTCAGTACTTC; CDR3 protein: CASSLTGPAKNIQYF
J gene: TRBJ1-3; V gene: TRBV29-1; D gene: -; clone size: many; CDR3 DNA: TGCAGCGTTGATCTGGCAGGGACTGGAAACACCATATATTTT; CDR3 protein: CSVDLAGTGNTIYF
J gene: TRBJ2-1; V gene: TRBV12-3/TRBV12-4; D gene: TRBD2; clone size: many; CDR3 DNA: TGTGCCACCTCCTGGGAGGGCGGCTACAATGAGCAGTTCTTC; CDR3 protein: CATSWEGGYNEQFF
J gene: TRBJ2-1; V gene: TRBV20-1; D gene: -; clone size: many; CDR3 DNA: TGCAGTGCTAGAGATCGTGTTAGCCGTAGCTCCTACAATGAGCAGTTCTTC; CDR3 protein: CSARDRVSRSSYNEQFF
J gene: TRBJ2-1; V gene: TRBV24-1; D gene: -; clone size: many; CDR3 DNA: TGTGCCACCAGTGATAGAGGAGGGGGGCCCGCTAACAATGAGCAGTTCTTC; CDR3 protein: CATSDRGGGPANNEQFF
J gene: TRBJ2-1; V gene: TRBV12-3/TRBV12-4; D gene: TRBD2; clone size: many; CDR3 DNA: TGTGCCAGCGGGCGGGGGAACGATGAGCAGTTCTTC; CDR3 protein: CASGRGNDEQFF
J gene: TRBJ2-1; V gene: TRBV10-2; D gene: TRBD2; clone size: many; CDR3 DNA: TGCGCCAGCAATCGGTACCGGGACTACCATTTGCCCAATGAGCAGTTCTTC; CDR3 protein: CASNRYRDYHLPNEQFF
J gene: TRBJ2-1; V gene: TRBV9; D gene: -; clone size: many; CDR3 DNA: TGTGCCAGCAGCGTCCAAGAGAGGCTTACAAATGAGCAGTTCTTC; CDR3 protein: CASSVQERLTNEQFF
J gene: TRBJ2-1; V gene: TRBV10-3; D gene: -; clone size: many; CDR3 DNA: TGTGCCATCAGTGAGTCGACCCAGGGGAGGGATGAGCAGTTCTTC; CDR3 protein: CAISESTQGRDEQFF
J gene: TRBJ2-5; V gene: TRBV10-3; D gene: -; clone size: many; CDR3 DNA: TGTGCCATCAGTGAGTCGGGGGGCCAAGAGACCCAGTACTTC; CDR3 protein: CAISESGGQETQYF